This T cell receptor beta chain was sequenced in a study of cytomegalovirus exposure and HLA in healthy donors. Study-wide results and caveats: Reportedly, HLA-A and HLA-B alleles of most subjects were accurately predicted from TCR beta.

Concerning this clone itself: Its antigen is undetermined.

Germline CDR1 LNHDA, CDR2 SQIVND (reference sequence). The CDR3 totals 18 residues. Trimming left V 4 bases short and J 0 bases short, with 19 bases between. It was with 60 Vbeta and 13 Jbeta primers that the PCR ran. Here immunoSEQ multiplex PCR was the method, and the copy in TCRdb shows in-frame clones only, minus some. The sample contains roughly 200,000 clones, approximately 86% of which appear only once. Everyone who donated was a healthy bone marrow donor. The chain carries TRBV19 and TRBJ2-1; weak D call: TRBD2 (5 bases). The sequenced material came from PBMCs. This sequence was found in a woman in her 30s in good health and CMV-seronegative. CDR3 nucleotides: TGTGCCAGTAGTAAAGAGGGCAGTGCCCATGTCTCCTACAATGAGCAGTTCTTC. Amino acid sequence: CASSKEGSAHVSYNEQFF. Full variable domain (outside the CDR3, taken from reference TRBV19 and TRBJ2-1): DGGITQSPKYLFRKEGQNVTLSCEQNLNHDAMYWYRQDPGQGLRLIYYSQIVNDFQKGDIAEGYSVSREKKESFPLTVTSAQKNPTAFYLCASSKEGSAHVSYNEQFFGPGTRLTVL.